This T cell receptor (beta chain) is from a study of radiotherapy plus CTLA-4 blockade in lung cancer (dated by TCRdb to the late 2010s). Concerning the study at large: Among the enrolled patients, about 19% had an objective response, and about 29% reached disease control. General study outcomes and caveats: TCR clones derived from tumors expanded in peripheral blood after treatment with radiotherapy and ipilimumab. The strongest predictors of response were reported to be early dynamic shifts in blood T cell clones along with a rise in serum interferon-beta following radiation.

Focal radiation therapy combined with CTLA-4 blockade (ipilimumab) was tested in patients with chemo-refractory metastatic non-small-cell lung cancer. The library was generated by the immunoSEQ multiplex PCR assay. This immuneACCESS table, as held by TCRdb, lists in-frame sequences with V and J called but not all clones. Of the missing ones, under half trace to an unresolved V gene in checked studies; the others have no known cause. The sample has approximately 76,000 clones on record, roughly 79% of them singletons. The top ten hold approximately 3.9% of the sample. Sequences SGHAT (CDR1) and FQNNGV (CDR2) are obtained from the germline V gene. V trim: 4 bases; J trim: 8 bases; unmatched bases: 12. The CDR3 runs 15 residues from the cysteine to the phenylalanine. Only the CDR3 DNA stays, 45 bases, in frame from base 1. A word on this clone: Its antigen is unknown. No base quality information exists; no much larger clone differs at one position.

This receptor was identified in a human donor with non-small cell lung cancer who had a partial response to radiotherapy plus ipilimumab. Some clones in this sample may be carry-over from other donors' samples. The sequence is built from TRBV11-2 and TRBJ1-2; 8 central bases correspond to TRBD1. This specimen was peripheral blood, taken from a patient treated with radiotherapy plus ipilimumab. The CDR3 reads CASSSSGGAEPGYTF. The nucleotide sequence is TGTGCCAGCAGCTCCTCAGGGGGCGCCGAACCGGGCTACACCTTC.